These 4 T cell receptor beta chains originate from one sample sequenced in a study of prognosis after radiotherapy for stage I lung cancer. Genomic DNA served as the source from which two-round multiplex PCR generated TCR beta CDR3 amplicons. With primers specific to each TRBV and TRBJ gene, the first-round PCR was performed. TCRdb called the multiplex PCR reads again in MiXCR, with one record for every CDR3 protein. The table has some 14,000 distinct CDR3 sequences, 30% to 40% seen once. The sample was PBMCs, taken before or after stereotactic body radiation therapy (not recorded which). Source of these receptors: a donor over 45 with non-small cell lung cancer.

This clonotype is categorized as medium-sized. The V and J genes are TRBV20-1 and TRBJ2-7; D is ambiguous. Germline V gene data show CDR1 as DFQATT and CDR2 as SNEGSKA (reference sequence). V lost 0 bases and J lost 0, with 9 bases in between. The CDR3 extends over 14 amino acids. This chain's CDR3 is CSAREDPDSYEQYF. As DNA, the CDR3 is TGCAGTGCTAGAGAGGACCCGGACTCCTACGAGCAGTACTTC.

CDR3 loop: CASRWGRGGAERNEQFF. CDR3 nucleotides: TGTGCCAGCAGGTGGGGAAGAGGGGGTGCCGAGAGGAATGAGCAGTTCTTC. The chain has TRBV28 and TRBJ2-1; the D gene is possibly TRBD1 (6 bases). This CDR3 spans 17 amino acids. Germline-derived CDR1 and CDR2 are MDHEN and SYDVKM. Deletions cut 6 bases from V and 7 bases from J, with 25 bases between.

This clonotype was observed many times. CDR3 DNA sequence: TGTGCCAGCAGCCTGGGGACAGGGGGAGTGGAGACCCAGTACTTC. Translated: CASSLGTGGVETQYF. The gene calls are TRBV7-3 and TRBJ2-5; 11 bases line up with TRBD1. Trimming took 5 bases from V and 5 from J; bases not matched to a gene: 7. This CDR3 is built from 15 residues. Germline V gives CDR1 SGHTA, CDR2 FQGTGA.

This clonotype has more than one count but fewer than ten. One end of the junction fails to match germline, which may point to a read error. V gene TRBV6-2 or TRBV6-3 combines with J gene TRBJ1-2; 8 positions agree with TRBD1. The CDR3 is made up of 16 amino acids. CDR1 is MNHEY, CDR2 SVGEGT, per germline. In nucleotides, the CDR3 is TGTGCCGGCAGTGACTTCTCCGACAGGGGCTTGCATGGCTACACCTTC. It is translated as CAGSDFSDRGLHGYTF.